This passage covers 15 T cell receptor beta chains from one sample sequenced in a study of T cells after yellow fever vaccination. MiXCR, run by TCRdb on the 5' RACE reads, gives a single entry per CDR3 protein. This repertoire shows more than 450,000 distinct CDR3 sequences, 21% found once; its top ten account for around 17%. The specimen comprised PBMCs, sampled 21 days after the first yellow fever vaccination. The receptors were gathered from a man between 18 and 35 years old who received the YFV17D yellow fever vaccine.

V usage is TRBV24-1 and J usage is TRBJ2-2; 7 positions match TRBD1. The CDR3 covers 16 residues. Germline CDR1 is KGHDR and CDR2 is SFDVKD. J lost 3 bases, V lost 4 bases, and 7 bases had no gene match. The CDR3 region has the DNA TGTGCCACCAGTGACCCGAAGAGGGGGCACACCGGGGAGCTGTTTTTT. As protein: CATSDPKRGHTGELFF.

There are a few counts of this clonotype. The J gene is TRBJ1-2, the V gene TRBV20-1, with unresolved D. This CDR3 is built from 12 residues. V was pared by 4 bases and J by 7 bases, with 13 bases between. The germline CDR1 and CDR2 sequences are DFQATT and SNEGSKA (reference sequence). The CDR3 loop reads CSATGGNPGYTF. The CDR3 DNA sequence: TGCAGTGCTACAGGAGGGAATCCTGGCTACACCTTC.

This clonotype was recorded at least ten times. In DNA form, the CDR3 reads TGTGCCATCAGGAGGGGGGGGTCTGAGGCAGATACGCAGTATTTT. Residues: CAIRRGGSEADTQYF. The J gene is TRBJ2-3, the V gene TRBV10-3; possible D gene TRBD2, 7 bases. CDR3 length: 15 residues. The ends were cut back, 6 bases at V and 4 bases at J, with 17 bases in the middle. Germline V CDR1 and CDR2: ENHRY, SYGVKD.

This clonotype was found a few times. The chain carries TRBV5-1 and TRBJ1-3, with D possibly TRBD1 on 6 matching bases. The germline V and J ends were trimmed by 4 bases and 0 bases, with 23 bases remaining between them. Per germline, CDR1 SGHRS and CDR2 YFSETQ. CDR3 length: 19 residues. CDR3 DNA: TGCGCCAGCAGCCGGGGGGGCTCGGACAGTTACATCTCTGGAAACACCATATATTTT. Protein: CASSRGGSDSYISGNTIYF.

This clonotype was picked up a small number of times. The V gene is TRBV6-2 or TRBV6-3, the J gene TRBJ2-7; D might be TRBD2 (6 bases). V lost 4 bases and J lost 6, with 7 bases in between. Germline CDR1 reads MNHEY; CDR2 reads SVGEGT. This CDR3 comprises 11 residues. Here the CDR3 reads CASSWGLEQYF. In nucleotides, the CDR3 is TGTGCCAGCAGTTGGGGACTCGAGCAGTACTTC.

CDR3 loop: CASSRTDANYGYTF. CDR3 coding DNA: TGTGCCAGCAGCCGGACAGACGCTAACTATGGCTACACCTTC. This chain links TRBV7-8 with TRBJ1-2, with D possibly being TRBD1 (6 bases). Germline lookup yields CDR1 SGHVS and CDR2 FQNEAQ. Between the trimmed V and J ends, which lost 5 bases and 0 bases, there was a span of 10 bases. This CDR3 has 14 amino acids.

The chain employs TRBV11-2 and TRBJ2-7; D call uncertain. Between the trimmed V and J ends, which lost 1 base and 0 bases, there was a span of 7 bases. Germline V lookup: CDR1 SGHAT, CDR2 FQNNGV. The CDR3 spans 14 residues. The CDR3 reads CASSLAGRSYEQYV. CDR3 DNA: TGTGCCAGCAGCTTAGCGGGCCGCTCCTACGAGCAGTACGTC.

This chain uses TRBV2 with TRBJ2-6; D is undetermined. The germline V gene has CDR1 SNHLY and CDR2 FYNNEI. CDR3 length: 14 amino acids. V gave up 9 bases and J gave up 0 bases, with 9 bases separating them. CDR3 coding DNA: TGTGCCAGTAGTTACATCTCTGGGGCCAACGTCCTGACTTTC. Protein: CASSYISGANVLTF.

This clonotype was counted only a few times. V is TRBV20-1 and J is TRBJ2-7, with 7 positions matching TRBD2. With V trimmed by 4 bases and J by 0 bases, 9 bases remained unmatched. Germline V gene data show CDR1 as DFQATT and CDR2 as SNEGSKA (reference sequence). This CDR3 is 15 amino acids long. As DNA, the CDR3 is TGCAGTGCTATGCCTAGCGGTCCCGTCTCCTACGAGCAGTACGTC. Residues: CSAMPSGPVSYEQYV.

The V gene is TRBV5-1, the J gene TRBJ1-2; D is unclear. The length of the CDR3 is 14 residues. Germline V CDR1 and CDR2: SGHRS, YFSETQ. V lost 1 base to trimming and J lost 3 bases, with 10 bases between them. The CDR3 coding sequence is TGCGCCAGCAGCTTGCATCGGGAAGACTATGGCTACACCTTC. It codes for CASSLHREDYGYTF.

This clonotype has a handful of counts. This CDR3 is CASSYNVDRDNTEAFF. In nucleotides, the CDR3 is TGTGCCAGCAGCTACAACGTCGACAGGGACAACACTGAAGCTTTCTTT. V usage is TRBV28 and J usage is TRBJ1-1; TRBD1 aligns across 7 bases. Germline assignment: CDR1 MDHEN and CDR2 SYDVKM. V trimming: 6 bases; J trimming: 2 bases; junction bases outside the gene matches: 12. The CDR3 runs 16 residues.

J is TRBJ2-7 and V is TRBV6-2 or TRBV6-3, with TRBD1 matching 7 bases. Unmatched junction bases numbered 6, after V lost 1 base and J lost 0 bases. CDR1 is MNHEY and CDR2 is SVGEGT in the germline V gene. The CDR3 runs 16 residues. CDR3: CASSYFDRAGSYEQYF. CDR3 bases: TGTGCCAGCAGTTACTTTGACAGGGCCGGCTCCTACGAGCAGTACTTC.

The genes are TRBV4-1 and TRBJ2-1, with 10 bases matching TRBD1. Germline V gene lookup returns CDR1 MGHRA and CDR2 YSYEKL. This CDR3 region has 16 residues. Losses at the gene ends were 3 bases for V and 1 base for J; bases not matched to a gene: 3. CDR3 sequence reads: CASSQRDRGSYNEQFF. CDR3 in DNA: TGCGCCAGCAGCCAGCGGGACAGGGGTTCCTACAATGAGCAGTTCTTC.

This chain uses TRBV12-3 or TRBV12-4 with TRBJ1-4; D gene uncertain. The CDR3 totals 16 residues. The ends were cut back, 7 bases at V and 0 bases at J, with 15 bases in the middle. CDR3 in amino acids: CASTPRARPTNEKLFF. CDR3 coding DNA: TGTGCCAGCACCCCACGGGCCCGCCCAACTAATGAAAAACTGTTTTTT.

In this sample, this clonotype turned up a few times. V is TRBV27 and J is TRBJ2-2, with D perhaps matching TRBD2 (6 bases). Between the trimmed V and J ends, which lost 5 bases and 1 base, there was a span of 14 bases. The CDR3 has 16 residues. CDR1 is MNHEY, CDR2 SMNVEV, per germline (reference sequence). The CDR3 DNA reads TGTGCCAGCAGTCCCACGGGGCGGGGGAACACCGGGGAGCTGTTTTTT. It translates to CASSPTGRGNTGELFF.